These 32 T cell receptor beta chains were all obtained from the same sample, sequenced in a study of radiation and T cells in renal cell carcinoma. The assay was immunoSEQ multiplex PCR, and TCRdb's table has in-frame clones only and misses some. The data show some 150,000 clones, roughly 89% seen once. The time point denotes: blood 2 weeks post-SBRT. The treatment: 15 Gy SBRT to primary tumor, nephrectomy 4 weeks later. Sequencing was performed on blood, taken from a patient whose treatment included radiotherapy and nephrectomy. The receptors were sampled from a woman aged 45-65 years with renal cell carcinoma.

The genes are TRBV5-4 and TRBJ2-1; 7 bases are shared with TRBD1. Germline CDR1 and CDR2: SGHNT and YYREEE (reference sequence). The CDR3 has 13 amino acids. The ends lost 5 bases at V and 8 bases at J; junction bases unmatched: 7. CDR3 region: CASSTTGEYEQFF. CDR3 bases: TGTGCCAGCAGTACTACAGGGGAATATGAGCAGTTCTTC.

This sequence joins TRBV7-2 and TRBJ1-1; no definite D call. Germline V lookup: CDR1 SGHTA, CDR2 FQGNSA. The CDR3 is 14 residues long. V was trimmed by 5 bases and J by 0 bases, leaving 10 bases between them. CDR3 nucleotides: TGTGCCAGCAGCACCATGGGAATGAACACTGAAGCTTTCTTT. This translates into CASSTMGMNTEAFF.

The chain combines TRBV7-6 with TRBJ1-3; D is unresolved. The V end lost 0 bases, the J end lost 0 bases, and 9 bases lay between the germline ends. This CDR3 is built from 16 residues. The germline V gene encodes CDR1 SGHVS and CDR2 FNYEAQ. The CDR3 DNA is TGTGCCAGCAGCTTAGCGGCAGAGAGCTCTGGAAACACCATATATTTT. Its translation is CASSLAAESSGNTIYF.

V is TRBV18 and J is TRBJ2-7, with 8 bases matching TRBD2. CDR3 length equals 13 residues. Germline-derived CDR1 and CDR2 are KGHSH and LQKENI. V was pared by 6 bases and J by 6 bases, with 7 bases of the junction left unmatched. CDR3 DNA: TGTGCCAGCTCGGCGGGCGGGGGGTTCGAGCAGTACTTC. This sequence encodes CASSAGGGFEQYF.

The V and J genes are TRBV19 and TRBJ2-7, with D uncertain. Germline CDR1 reads LNHDA; CDR2 reads SQIVND (reference sequence). Between the trimmed V and J ends, which lost 4 bases and 0 bases, there was a span of 10 bases. The CDR3 has 14 amino acids. The CDR3 sequence: CASSSRTSSYEQYF. The CDR3 nucleotides are TGTGCCAGTAGTAGCCGTACGAGCTCCTACGAGCAGTACTTC.

The count of this clone is one. The chain combines TRBV9 with TRBJ2-3; 8 bases match TRBD2. The CDR3 is 16 amino acids. With 0 bases clipped from V and 2 bases from J, the junction kept 5 bases outside the gene matches. Germline V CDR1 and CDR2: SGDLS, YYNGEE. This CDR3 is CASSVGAGGFTDTQYF. In nucleotides, the CDR3 is TGTGCCAGCAGCGTAGGCGCGGGGGGTTTCACAGATACGCAGTATTTT.

The chain links TRBV19 to TRBJ2-6; D may be TRBD2 (6 bases). The CDR3 length is 16 residues. Between the trimmed V and J ends, which lost 3 bases and 3 bases, there was a span of 12 bases. CDR1 and CDR2 (germline): LNHDA, SQIVND (reference sequence). The CDR3 here is CASSMIKAGGANVLTF. DNA of the CDR3: TGTGCCAGTAGTATGATTAAAGCGGGTGGGGCCAACGTCCTGACTTTC.

The chain joins TRBV7-8 to TRBJ1-2; D not resolved. V lost 5 bases and J 8 bases, leaving 18 bases between the germline ends. The CDR3 has 14 residues. CDR1 SGHVS and CDR2 FQNEAQ come from the germline V gene. The CDR3 loop reads CASSGREGNGGYTF. The CDR3, as DNA: TGTGCCAGCAGCGGACGGGAAGGGAACGGAGGCTACACCTTC.

The chain has TRBV20-1 and TRBJ1-1; D is uncertain. Looked up from germline, CDR1 is DFQATT and CDR2 is SNEGSKA (reference sequence). Trimming took off 5 bases at V and 2 bases at J, with 6 bases between the two ends. The CDR3 contains 11 residues. The CDR3 DNA follows: TGCAGTGCTCCGACTAACACTGAAGCTTTCTTT. Residues: CSAPTNTEAFF.

The rearrangement uses TRBV6-6 and TRBJ2-5, with TRBD2 matching 8 bases. CDR3 size: 16 residues. CDR1 and CDR2 from the germline V gene are MNHNY and SVGAGI (reference sequence). V dropped 7 bases and J dropped 2; count of bases not matched to a gene: 12. CDR3 loop: CASIPGGRRDQETQYF. CDR3 bases: TGTGCCAGCATCCCGGGGGGGAGAAGAGATCAAGAGACCCAGTACTTC.

The chain has TRBV7-9 and TRBJ2-5, with TRBD2 matching 8 bases. This CDR3 comprises 14 residues. The germline gives CDR1 SEHNR, CDR2 FQNEAQ (reference sequence). V gave up 3 bases and J gave up 5 bases; unmatched junction bases: 5. The CDR3 bases are TGTGCCAGCAGCTTCGGACTAGCCGGCGAGACCCAGTACTTC. Translated: CASSFGLAGETQYF.

The V gene is TRBV5-1, the J gene TRBJ2-3, with a possible D match to TRBD1 (5 bases). Per germline, CDR1 SGHRS and CDR2 YFSETQ. The length of the CDR3 is 14 residues. Between the trimmed V and J ends, which lost 4 bases and 3 bases, there was a span of 12 bases. The CDR3 region has the DNA TGCGCCAGCAGCCAAGACAGTAGAACAGATACGCAGTATTTT. It specifies CASSQDSRTDTQYF.

The chain uses TRBV7-9 and TRBJ2-3; weak D call: TRBD2 (6 bases). Per germline, CDR1 SEHNR and CDR2 FQNEAQ (reference sequence). CDR3 length: 13 residues. V lost 6 bases to trimming and J lost 3 bases, with 10 bases between them. CDR3 in amino acids: CASSQGLTDTQYF. Here the CDR3 DNA reads TGTGCCAGCAGTCAGGGACTGACAGATACGCAGTATTTT.

V is TRBV6-5 and J is TRBJ2-1; D tentatively reads TRBD1 or TRBD2 (5 bases each). CDR1 MNHEY and CDR2 SVGAGI come from the germline V gene. CDR3 size: 14 residues. With 6 bases removed from V and 7 bases from J, the gap between germline ends came to 16 bases. CDR3 bases: TGTGCCAGCAGCGGGACCAGCTGGATGAATGAGCAGTTCTTC. Translation: CASSGTSWMNEQFF.

V is TRBV19 and J is TRBJ2-3, with 12 positions matching TRBD1. The trim removed 6 bases at V and 5 bases at J, leaving 9 bases unmatched. CDR3 length: 16 amino acids. Germline CDR1 is LNHDA and CDR2 is SQIVND (reference sequence). The CDR3 loop reads CASSKRGQGAGDTQYF. For the CDR3, the DNA is TGTGCCAGTAGCAAGAGGGGACAGGGGGCGGGAGATACGCAGTATTTT.

J is TRBJ1-2 and V is TRBV15; D remains ambiguous. CDR1 is LNHNV, CDR2 YYDKDF, per germline (reference sequence). The CDR3 is 13 amino acids. Trimming pared 0 bases from V and 5 bases from J, leaving 7 bases between. The chain's CDR3 is CATSRDYLYGYTF. Here the CDR3 DNA reads TGTGCCACCAGCAGAGATTACCTATATGGCTACACCTTC.

In this sample, this clone turned up a few times. The rearrangement joins TRBV2 to TRBJ1-2; 8 nucleotides agree with TRBD1. The CDR3 covers 14 residues. The ends lost 7 bases at V and 2 bases at J; junction bases unmatched: 6. CDR1 and CDR2 (germline): SNHLY, FYNNEI. CDR3 nucleotide sequence: TGTGCCAGCACCCCTAGGACAGGGAACTATGGCTACACCTTC. It translates to CASTPRTGNYGYTF.

V and J are TRBV6-5 and TRBJ1-1, with D uncertain. In germline, CDR1 is MNHEY, CDR2 SVGAGI. This CDR3 spans 15 amino acids. V was shortened by 6 bases and J by 1 base, with 15 bases between the two germline ends. The CDR3 bases are TGTGCCAGCAGGGCTGGGCGTAGGAGGAACACTGAAGCTTTCTTT. The encoded protein is CASRAGRRRNTEAFF.

This clone was recorded a few times. The chain recombines TRBV18 with TRBJ1-1; D ambiguous. Per germline, CDR1 KGHSH and CDR2 LQKENI. The V gene lost 8 bases and the J gene lost 6 bases, with 16 bases spanning the gap. This CDR3 has 13 residues. The CDR3 is CASHREAVAEAFF. CDR3 nucleotide sequence: TGTGCCAGCCACCGAGAAGCCGTCGCTGAAGCTTTCTTT.

This rearrangement joins TRBV10-2 to TRBJ2-7; no clear D. CDR1 is WSHSY, CDR2 SAAADI, per germline. The CDR3 consists of 12 residues. Trimming took 3 bases from V and 4 from J, leaving 7 bases between them. CDR3 bases: TGCGCCAGCAGTGATGCGGTTTACGAGCAGTACTTC. Amino acids: CASSDAVYEQYF.

This clone was seen just once. The chain employs TRBV18 and TRBJ2-3, with 7 bases lining up with TRBD1. The V and J ends lost 2 bases and 2 bases, in that order; junction bases with no gene match: 4. Per germline, CDR1 KGHSH and CDR2 LQKENI. The CDR3 covers 15 residues. CDR3 protein: CASSPRTGNTDTQYF. The CDR3 DNA reads TGTGCCAGCTCACCAAGGACAGGAAACACAGATACGCAGTATTTT.

CDR3 amino acids: CASSSGGDQPQHF. The CDR3 DNA follows: TGTGCCAGCAGCTCGGGGGGGGATCAGCCCCAGCATTTT. V is TRBV7-2 and J is TRBJ1-5; TRBD1 is a possible D gene (5 bases). Trimming took off 4 bases at V and 5 bases at J, with 9 bases between the two ends. Germline-derived CDR1 and CDR2 are SGHTA and FQGNSA. The CDR3 contains 13 residues.

The genes are TRBV18 and TRBJ1-5; D may be TRBD1 (6 bases). The CDR3 has 17 residues. Between the trimmed V and J ends, which lost 1 base and 1 base, there was a span of 14 bases. The germline V gene has CDR1 KGHSH and CDR2 LQKENI. CDR3 sequence reads: CASSPLGIQGSNQPQHF. The DNA for the CDR3 is TGTGCCAGCTCACCACTCGGGATACAGGGAAGCAATCAGCCCCAGCATTTT.

This clone was seen just once. The gene calls are TRBV7-3 and TRBJ1-1; D perhaps matches TRBD1 (5 bases). This CDR3 has 14 amino acids. The V gene's germline CDR1 is SGHTA and CDR2 FQGTGA. V was trimmed by 3 bases and J by 1 base, leaving 9 bases between them. CDR3 nucleotides: TGTGCCAGCAGCTTTGGGGCGGCGAACACTGAAGCTTTCTTT. It translates to CASSFGAANTEAFF.

The chain couples TRBV10-1 to TRBJ2-7; TRBD1 or TRBD2 may be the D gene (5 bases each). CDR1 and CDR2 from the germline V gene are WNHNN and SYGVQD (reference sequence). The V end lost 5 bases, the J end lost 8 bases, and 16 bases lay between the germline ends. This CDR3 has 13 residues. Written as DNA, the CDR3 is TGCGCCAGCAGTCCGGGGACCCTCGGTCAGCAGTACTTC. This translates into CASSPGTLGQQYF.

In this sample, this clone turned up a few times. The V gene is TRBV12-5, the J gene TRBJ1-1, with a tentative D call TRBD1 (5 bases). Germline V gene sequence: CDR1 LGHNT, CDR2 FRNRAP. With 5 bases removed from V and 0 bases from J, the gap between germline ends came to 7 bases. The CDR3 consists of 13 residues. In DNA form, the CDR3 reads TGTGCTAGTGGTGCGACAGTGAACACTGAAGCTTTCTTT. It encodes CASGATVNTEAFF. Combining the CDR3 with reference TRBV12-5 and TRBJ1-1 gives the whole variable domain DARVTQTPRHKVTEMGQEVTMRCQPILGHNTVFWYRQTMMQGLELLAYFRNRAPLDDSGMPKDRFSAEMPDATLATLKIQPSEPRDSAVYFCASGATVNTEAFFGQGTRLTVV.

This clone came up a few times. CDR3 protein: CASSWTERFHEQYF. The CDR3 nucleotides are TGTGCCAGCAGCTGGACAGAGCGGTTCCACGAGCAGTACTTC. The V and J genes are TRBV7-2 and TRBJ2-7; possibly TRBD1 for D (6 bases). There are 14 residues in the CDR3. Between the trimmed V and J ends, which lost 4 bases and 5 bases, there was a span of 15 bases. Looked up from germline, CDR1 is SGHTA and CDR2 is FQGNSA.

Regarding this clone: The sample holds other DNA sequences that translate to the same CDR3. CDR3 DNA sequence: TGTGCCAGCAGCTTAAGGGGCCCAGGGGCCAACGTCCTGACTTTC. Amino acids: CASSLRGPGANVLTF. This chain connects TRBV7-3 to TRBJ2-6, with a possible D match to TRBD1 (5 bases). The V and J ends lost 1 base and 4 bases respectively, with 8 bases between them. The germline CDR1 and CDR2 sequences are SGHTA and FQGTGA. CDR3 length: 15 residues. The full variable domain, completed using reference TRBV7-3 and TRBJ2-6, is GAGVSQTPSNKVTEKGKYVELRCDPISGHTALYWYRQSLGQGPEFLIYFQGTGAADDSGLPNDRFFAVRPEGSVSTLKIQRTERGDSAVYLCASSLRGPGANVLTFGAGSRLTVL.

The genes are TRBV4-1 and TRBJ1-2; D not resolved. Trimming stripped 0 bases from V and 3 bases from J, with 8 bases between. Germline assignment: CDR1 MGHRA and CDR2 YSYEKL. CDR3 length: 14 amino acids. The CDR3 DNA reads as TGCGCCAGCAGCCAAGAACTACAGCACTATGGCTACACCTTC. Translating gives CASSQELQHYGYTF.

J is TRBJ2-1 and V is TRBV7-9, with TRBD2 matching over 11 bases. With 5 bases clipped from V and 6 bases from J, the junction kept 6 bases outside the gene matches. The CDR3 has 15 amino acids. CDR1 is SEHNR, CDR2 FQNEAQ, per germline (reference sequence). In DNA, the CDR3 is TGTGCCAGCAGCCCTAGCGGGGGGTCTTCCAATGAGCAGTTCTTC. Translating it yields CASSPSGGSSNEQFF.

This CDR3 reads CASSTQGGNQPQHF. Here the CDR3 DNA reads TGTGCCAGCAGTACTCAGGGTGGCAATCAGCCCCAGCATTTT. This rearrangement joins TRBV6-5 to TRBJ1-5; D perhaps matches TRBD1 (5 bases). This CDR3 is built from 14 residues. Germline loops: CDR1 MNHEY, CDR2 SVGAGI. Between the trimmed V and J ends, which lost 5 bases and 2 bases, there was a span of 10 bases.

The rearrangement joins TRBV7-2 to TRBJ2-7; D ambiguous. With 4 bases removed from V and 1 base from J, the gap between germline ends came to 14 bases. CDR1 is SGHTA, CDR2 FQGNSA, per germline. The CDR3 is 15 residues long. The CDR3 region has the DNA TGTGCCAGCAGCTCCCCCCCCGGACGGTCCTACGAGCAGTACTTC. Its protein is CASSSPPGRSYEQYF.